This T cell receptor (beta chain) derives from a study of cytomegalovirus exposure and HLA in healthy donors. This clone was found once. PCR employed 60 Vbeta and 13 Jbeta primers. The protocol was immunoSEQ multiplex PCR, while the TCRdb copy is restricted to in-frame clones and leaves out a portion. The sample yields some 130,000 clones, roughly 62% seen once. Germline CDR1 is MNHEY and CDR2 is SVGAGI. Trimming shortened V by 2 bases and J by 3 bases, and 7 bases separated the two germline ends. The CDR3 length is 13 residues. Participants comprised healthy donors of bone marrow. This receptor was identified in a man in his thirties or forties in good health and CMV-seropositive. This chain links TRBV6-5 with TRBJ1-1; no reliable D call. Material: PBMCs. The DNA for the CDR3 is TGTGCCAGCAGTTACGGCGGGGACACTGAAGCTTTCTTT. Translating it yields CASSYGGDTEAFF.